This T cell receptor beta chain was obtained from a study of human T cells and chemical hapten exposure. TCRdb reprocessed the RACE reads via MiXCR and lists one record per CDR3 protein. The sample has fewer than 100,000 distinct CDR3 sequences; more than 9% are singletons. Time point meaning: patch test 2, 6 weeks after DPC sensitization. The treatment was: therapeutic diphenylcyclopropenone sensitization with weekly scalp DPC. The CDR3 is 14 amino acids. Germline V gene lookup returns CDR1 SGHTA and CDR2 FQGTGA. The V and J ends lost 1 base and 5 bases respectively, with 11 bases between them. The TCR was taken from a man between 18 and 35 years old with alopecia areata. Some clones in this sample may be carry-over from other donors' samples. The source material was whole blood, sampled in connection with sensitization to the hapten diphenylcyclopropenone (DPC). The chain has TRBV7-3 and TRBJ1-1; D ambiguous. CDR3 in amino acids: CASSLKFGLTEAFF. CDR3 nucleotides: TGTGCCAGCAGCTTAAAGTTTGGGCTGACTGAAGCTTTCTTT.